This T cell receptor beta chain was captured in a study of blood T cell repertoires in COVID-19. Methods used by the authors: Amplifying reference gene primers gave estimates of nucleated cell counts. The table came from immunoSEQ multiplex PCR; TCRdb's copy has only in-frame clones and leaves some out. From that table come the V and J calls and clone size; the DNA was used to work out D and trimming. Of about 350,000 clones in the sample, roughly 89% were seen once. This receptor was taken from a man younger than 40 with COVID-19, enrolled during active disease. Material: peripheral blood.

The CDR3 reads CASSQSSLYNEQFF. DNA of the CDR3: TGTGCCAGCAGCCAATCTTCACTCTACAATGAGCAGTTCTTC. J is TRBJ2-1 and V is TRBV14, with D uncertain. Trimming pared 2 bases from V and 3 bases from J, leaving 8 bases between. Germline CDR1 is SGHDN and CDR2 is FVKESK. The CDR3 contains 14 residues.